This entry is about one T cell receptor beta chain. Generated by immunoSEQ multiplex PCR, the TCRdb table keeps only in-frame clones and is missing some. The table lists 50,000 or so clones, roughly four fifths of them singletons, with approximately 0.7% in the top ten. This sample is part of a study of OX40 agonist ivuxolimab in advanced cancers. In the study overall: Prior therapy, whether anti-PD-1, anti-PD-L1 or anti-CTLA-4, was allowed, and roughly 40% had some.

From germline, CDR1 is MDHEN and CDR2 SYDVKM. Trimming cost V 4 bases and J 6 bases, with 28 bases left between them. The CDR3 is 19 residues long. Patients with a history of autoimmune disease or on systemic immunosuppression were excluded. The sequences come from CD4+ or CD8+ T cells sorted from blood, collected in a trial of the OX40 agonist ivuxolimab. This chain connects TRBV28 to TRBJ2-1; D could derive from TRBD1 or TRBD2 (6 bases each). This receptor was obtained from an adult with an advanced solid tumor such as melanoma, head and neck, liver or kidney cancer. The DNA of the CDR3 is TGTGCCAGCAGTTCCCGCTACTTGGGGCTGGGGGGCTCGGGCAATGAGCAGTTCTTC. Translating it yields CASSSRYLGLGGSGNEQFF.